This TCR beta chain stems from a study of OX40 agonist ivuxolimab in advanced cancers. General study points: Partial responders at 0.1-3.0 mg/kg had among the lowest clonal expansion.

This CDR3 comprises 16 residues. Trimming stripped 5 bases from V and 2 bases from J, with 17 bases between. Germline V CDR1 and CDR2: SGHNT, YYREEE (reference sequence). The method was immunoSEQ multiplex PCR; TCRdb's version includes in-frame clones alone and lacks a portion of them. Of about 72,000 clones detected, over 75% appear once; the ten largest clones hold around 5%. Worth noting for this clone: Its antigen remains unidentified.

Sequenced here: CD4+ or CD8+ T cells sorted from blood, sampled in a trial of the OX40 agonist ivuxolimab. This sequence originates from an adult with an advanced solid tumor such as melanoma, head and neck, liver or kidney cancer. The chain couples TRBV5-4 to TRBJ2-1; D may correspond to TRBD1 or TRBD2 (5 bases each). This chain's CDR3 is CASSPGQRNTYNEQFF. CDR3 nucleotide sequence: TGTGCCAGCAGTCCGGGGCAGCGGAATACCTACAATGAGCAGTTCTTC.